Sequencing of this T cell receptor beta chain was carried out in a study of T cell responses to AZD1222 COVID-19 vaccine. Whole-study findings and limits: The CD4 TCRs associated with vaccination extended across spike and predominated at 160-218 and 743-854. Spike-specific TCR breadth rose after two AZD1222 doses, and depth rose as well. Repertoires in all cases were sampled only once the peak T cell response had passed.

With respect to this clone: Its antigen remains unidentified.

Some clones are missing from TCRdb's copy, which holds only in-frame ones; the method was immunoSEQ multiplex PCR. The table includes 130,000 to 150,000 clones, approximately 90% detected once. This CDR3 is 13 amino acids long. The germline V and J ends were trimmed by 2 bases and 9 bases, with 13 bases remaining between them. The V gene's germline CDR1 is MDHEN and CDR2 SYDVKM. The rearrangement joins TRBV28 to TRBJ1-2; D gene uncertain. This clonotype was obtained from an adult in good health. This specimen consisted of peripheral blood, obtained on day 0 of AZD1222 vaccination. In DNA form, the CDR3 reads TGTGCCAGCAGTTTAGACACAATCCCGAGCTACACCTTC. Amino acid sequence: CASSLDTIPSYTF.